What follows are 31 T cell receptor beta chains derived from one specimen sequenced in a study of cytomegalovirus exposure and HLA in healthy donors. The PCR was carried out with 60 Vbeta primers and 13 Jbeta primers. Some clones are missing from TCRdb's copy, which holds only in-frame ones; the method was immunoSEQ multiplex PCR. The sample's table shows roughly 200,000 clones. Sequencing used PBMCs. These receptors all stem from a man in his thirties or forties in good health and CMV-seronegative.

V usage is TRBV5-8 and J usage is TRBJ1-6; possibly TRBD1 for D (6 bases). Germline V CDR1 and CDR2: SGHTS, YDEGEE. The V end lost 0 bases, the J end lost 6 bases, and 10 bases lay between the germline ends. This CDR3 comprises 15 residues. This CDR3 reads CASSLGTELNSPLHF. The CDR3 bases are TGTGCCAGCAGCTTGGGGACAGAACTTAATTCACCCCTCCACTTT. The variable domain in full, with the rest retrieved from reference TRBV5-8 and TRBJ1-6, is EAGVTQSPTHLIKTRGQQATLRCSPISGHTSVYWYQQALGLGLQFLLWYDEGEERNRGNFPPRFSGRQFPNYSSELNVNALELEDSALYLCASSLGTELNSPLHFGNGTRLTVT.

This chain uses TRBV5-4 with TRBJ1-1; TRBD1 aligns across 7 bases. Trimming at V came to 2 bases and at J to 4 bases, leaving 8 bases not matched to a gene. CDR1 SGHNT and CDR2 YYREEE come from the germline V gene (reference sequence). The CDR3 sequence is 15 residues long. DNA of the CDR3: TGTGCCAGCAGCTTAGGGGGCATAGGGGGCACTGAAGCTTTCTTT. Amino acids: CASSLGGIGGTEAFF.

The chain carries TRBV6-8 and TRBJ2-3; D gene uncertain. Trimming took off 0 bases at V and 1 base at J, with 8 bases between the two ends. This CDR3 is 15 amino acids long. The V gene's germline CDR1 is MNHGY and CDR2 SAAAGT. This chain's CDR3 is CASSYSDKRTDTQYF. CDR3 coding DNA: TGTGCCAGCAGTTACTCCGACAAGCGCACAGATACGCAGTATTTT.

The V and J genes are TRBV10-1 and TRBJ2-1; 10 positions match TRBD2. CDR1 is WNHNN, CDR2 SYGVQD, per germline (reference sequence). The trim removed 3 bases at V and 4 bases at J, leaving 6 bases unmatched. The CDR3 is 16 amino acids. The CDR3 spells CASSEASGSGYNEQFF. The CDR3 nucleotides are TGCGCCAGCAGTGAAGCTAGCGGGAGTGGTTACAATGAGCAGTTCTTC.

The chain links TRBV7-8 to TRBJ2-5, with 15 bases aligning to TRBD2. This CDR3 is built from 19 residues. With 4 bases clipped from V and 5 bases from J, the junction kept 14 bases outside the gene matches. Per the germline V gene, CDR1 is SGHVS and CDR2 is FQNEAQ. CDR3 in amino acids: CASSSTAGLAGGIGETQYF. The CDR3 DNA follows: TGTGCCAGCAGCTCCACCGCGGGACTAGCGGGAGGTATAGGGGAGACCCAGTACTTC.

The gene calls are TRBV9 and TRBJ2-5; D may be TRBD2 (5 bases). The CDR3 has 14 residues. Trimming stripped 4 bases from V and 1 base from J, with 11 bases between. Germline loops: CDR1 SGDLS, CDR2 YYNGEE. The DNA of the CDR3 is TGTGCCAGCAGCTCAGGAGGCAGCCAAGAGACCCAGTACTTC. It translates to CASSSGGSQETQYF.

This chain links TRBV5-1 with TRBJ1-4; 7 bases are shared with TRBD1. The CDR3 loop spans 15 amino acids. With 4 bases clipped from V and 1 base from J, the junction kept 4 bases outside the gene matches. Germline V gene data show CDR1 as SGHRS and CDR2 as YFSETQ. The DNA of the CDR3 is TGCGCCAGCAGCGAAAACAGGGGAACTAATGAAAAACTGTTTTTT. This translates into CASSENRGTNEKLFF.

The chain couples TRBV5-4 to TRBJ2-3; D is possibly TRBD2 (6 bases). Germline CDR1 and CDR2: SGHNT and YYREEE (reference sequence). This CDR3 is 14 amino acids long. Between the trimmed V and J ends, which lost 7 bases and 2 bases, there was a span of 14 bases. The CDR3: CASYGGDDTDTQYF. CDR3 coding DNA: TGTGCCAGCTACGGGGGAGATGACACAGATACGCAGTATTTT.

The V call is TRBV7-8, the J call TRBJ1-4; D gene uncertain. Germline-derived CDR1 and CDR2 are SGHVS and FQNEAQ. This CDR3 contains 12 residues. The ends were cut back, 6 bases at V and 1 base at J, with 3 bases in the middle. DNA of the CDR3: TGTGCCAGCAGTCTAACTAATGAAAAACTGTTTTTT. Its protein is CASSLTNEKLFF.

V gene TRBV25-1 combines with J gene TRBJ1-2, with D possibly matching TRBD1 (5 bases). Germline CDR1 reads MGHDK; CDR2 reads SYGVNS. Trimming cost V 6 bases and J 5 bases, with 10 bases left between them. This CDR3 has 12 amino acids. The CDR3 region is CASSGTDYGYTF. CDR3 bases: TGTGCCAGCAGCGGGACTGATTATGGCTACACCTTC.

CDR3 protein: CASSGWREGESEQYF. As DNA, the CDR3 is TGTGCCAGCAGCGGATGGCGGGAGGGCGAAAGTGAGCAGTACTTC. The chain couples TRBV7-9 to TRBJ2-7; 9 nucleotides match TRBD2. The germline V gene has CDR1 SEHNR and CDR2 FQNEAQ (reference sequence). The V and J ends lost 5 bases and 7 bases, in that order; junction bases with no gene match: 12. The CDR3 extends over 15 amino acids.

The chain links TRBV9 to TRBJ2-1; 7 nucleotides match TRBD2. Trimming cost V 4 bases and J 11 bases; bases outside gene matches: 9. Germline V lookup: CDR1 SGDLS, CDR2 YYNGEE. The CDR3 consists of 13 residues. CDR3 in DNA: TGTGCCAGCAGCACGCAGCGGGACCTTCAGCAGTTCTTC. Protein sequence: CASSTQRDLQQFF.

The chain carries TRBV2 and TRBJ2-7; D is undetermined. The V and J ends lost 5 bases and 0 bases respectively, with 8 bases between them. In germline, CDR1 is SNHLY, CDR2 FYNNEI. This CDR3 is built from 13 residues. As DNA, the CDR3 is TGTGCCAGCAGTAACACCCGCTCCTACGAGCAGTACTTC. It specifies CASSNTRSYEQYF.

The chain employs TRBV2 and TRBJ2-2, with D possibly TRBD2 on 6 matching bases. CDR1 is SNHLY and CDR2 is FYNNEI in the germline V gene. V was shortened by 6 bases and J by 2 bases, with 25 bases between the two germline ends. This CDR3 contains 19 residues. CDR3 amino acids: CASRISKTPGTVNTGELFF. Here the CDR3 DNA reads TGTGCCAGCAGAATAAGCAAAACCCCCGGGACTGTAAACACCGGGGAGCTGTTTTTT.

The V and J genes are TRBV30 and TRBJ2-1; 10 nucleotides align to TRBD2. The V segment lost 3 bases and the J segment 3 bases; nucleotides outside the gene matches: 5. Germline V gene sequence: CDR1 GTSNPN, CDR2 SVGIG (reference sequence). The CDR3 extends over 15 amino acids. The CDR3 nucleotides are TGTGCCTGGAGCTCTAGCGGGAGAAGCTACAATGAGCAGTTCTTC. Translating it yields CAWSSSGRSYNEQFF.

The rearrangement joins TRBV6-5 to TRBJ1-2; 9 bases are shared with TRBD1. Per the germline V gene, CDR1 is MNHEY and CDR2 is SVGAGI. The V gene end was trimmed by 8 bases and the J gene end by 2 bases; junction bases not matched to a gene: 6. The CDR3 consists of 14 residues. CDR3 region: CASLPTGGNYGYTF. DNA of the CDR3: TGTGCCAGCCTACCGACAGGGGGAAACTATGGCTACACCTTC.

The V gene is TRBV30, the J gene TRBJ1-2; 9 nucleotides match TRBD1. The CDR3 length is 11 residues. Germline V gives CDR1 GTSNPN, CDR2 SVGIG (reference sequence). DNA for the CDR3: TGTGCGTCCGACAGGGGGTTGGGCTACACCTTC. It yields the protein CASDRGLGYTF.

V usage is TRBV2 and J usage is TRBJ1-1; tentatively, D is TRBD1 (5 bases). Germline CDR1 and CDR2: SNHLY and FYNNEI. V was pared by 9 bases and J by 4 bases, with 15 bases between. There are 13 residues in the CDR3. The CDR3, as DNA: TGTGCCAGAAAGGTTTCCGGGGGCACTGAAGCTTTCTTT. This encodes CARKVSGGTEAFF.

This chain uses TRBV14 with TRBJ2-1; perhaps TRBD2 as D (6 bases). The germline CDR1 and CDR2 sequences are SGHDN and FVKESK. The CDR3 is made up of 15 amino acids. Trimming cost V 8 bases and J 4 bases, with 18 bases left between them. The CDR3: CASAKGTSRYNEQFF. The DNA of the CDR3 is TGTGCCAGCGCTAAGGGGACTTCGAGGTACAATGAGCAGTTCTTC.

About this clone itself: The same CDR3 is also encoded by other DNA sequences in this sample. The rearrangement uses TRBV28 and TRBJ1-2, with 9 bases that match TRBD1. V lost 5 bases and J lost 6; bases outside the gene matches: 4. The V gene's germline CDR1 is MDHEN and CDR2 SYDVKM. The CDR3 runs to 13 residues. DNA for the CDR3: TGTGCCAGCAGTCTCGGACAGGGGCATGGCTACACCTTC. It translates to CASSLGQGHGYTF.

The V gene is TRBV10-3, the J gene TRBJ1-5; 7 bases match TRBD1. CDR3 size: 13 residues. J gave up 4 bases and V 3 bases, and 0 bases lay outside the gene matches. CDR1 is ENHRY, CDR2 SYGVKD, per germline. CDR3 residues: CAISEQGNQPQHF. CDR3 coding DNA: TGTGCCATCAGTGAACAGGGGAATCAGCCCCAGCATTTT.

The chain recombines TRBV23-1 with TRBJ2-7; TRBD1 is a possible D gene (5 bases). TRBV23-1 counts as an open reading frame of uncertain function. This CDR3 is 15 amino acids long. V was clipped by 0 bases and J by 3 bases, with 12 bases between them. This CDR3 reads CASSQSQDIDYEQYF. The DNA of the CDR3 is TGCGCCAGCAGTCAATCGCAGGACATCGACTACGAGCAGTACTTC.

The V gene is TRBV19, the J gene TRBJ1-4; D remains ambiguous. CDR3 size: 14 residues. Germline lookup yields CDR1 LNHDA and CDR2 SQIVND (reference sequence). Between the trimmed V and J ends, which lost 5 bases and 6 bases, there was a span of 13 bases. CDR3 coding DNA: TGTGCCAGTAGTGCGGCGACTCCTGATGAAAAACTGTTTTTT. Its translation is CASSAATPDEKLFF.

The CDR3: CASSVYDRVEVAEAFF. CDR3 DNA: TGTGCCAGCAGCGTATACGACAGGGTTGAAGTAGCTGAAGCTTTCTTT. The J gene is TRBJ1-1, the V gene TRBV9; 7 bases map to TRBD1. Germline loops: CDR1 SGDLS, CDR2 YYNGEE. This CDR3 contains 16 residues. V lost 1 base, J lost 6 bases, and 12 bases stayed unmatched.

The J gene is TRBJ2-7, the V gene TRBV19, with 11 positions matching TRBD1. Germline CDR1 and CDR2: LNHDA and SQIVND (reference sequence). V gave up 5 bases and J gave up 4 bases; unmatched junction bases: 10. The CDR3 has 16 residues. The CDR3 DNA reads TGTGCCAGTAGTCCCCTGGCGGGACAGGGGGGGTACGAGCAGTACTTC. Translation: CASSPLAGQGGYEQYF.

The genes are TRBV6-5 and TRBJ2-5; TRBD1 matches 9 bases. V lost 4 bases to trimming and J lost 5 bases; unmatched junction nucleotides: 11. The CDR3 runs 16 residues. Germline V gene data show CDR1 as MNHEY and CDR2 as SVGAGI. The CDR3 sequence: CASSFNRGLVPETQYF. CDR3 sequence (DNA): TGTGCCAGCAGTTTCAACAGGGGGCTTGTTCCGGAGACCCAGTACTTC.

The chain joins TRBV11-3 to TRBJ1-2; 9 bases line up with TRBD1. With 0 bases clipped from V and 8 bases from J, the junction kept 4 bases outside the gene matches. The CDR3 totals 14 residues. CDR1 and CDR2 from the germline V gene are SGHNT and YENEEA. The CDR3: CASSLEWTGVGYTF. The CDR3 bases are TGTGCCAGCAGCTTAGAATGGACAGGGGTCGGCTACACCTTC.

The chain links TRBV5-4 to TRBJ2-2; 7 positions agree with TRBD1. Germline CDR1 and CDR2: SGHNT and YYREEE (reference sequence). The CDR3 has 17 amino acids. Trimming cost V 5 bases and J 5 bases; bases outside gene matches: 15. CDR3 in DNA: TGTGCCAGCAGTTCAAACCCTCCGGGACAGAATACCGGGGAGCTGTTTTTT. As protein: CASSSNPPGQNTGELFF.

V and J are TRBV11-3 and TRBJ2-7; a possible D gene is TRBD2 (5 bases). This CDR3 has 14 residues. V lost 5 bases and J lost 1, with 12 bases in between. Germline CDR1 SGHNT, CDR2 YENEEA. The CDR3 here is CASSPIRRSYEQYF. CDR3 in DNA: TGTGCCAGCAGCCCAATCAGGAGGTCCTACGAGCAGTACTTC.

The V and J genes are TRBV6-6 and TRBJ2-7; D is unresolved. The CDR3 covers 14 residues. Trimming pared 3 bases from V and 5 bases from J, leaving 14 bases between. CDR1 is MNHNY, CDR2 SVGAGI, per germline (reference sequence). This CDR3 is CASSYMTGLNEQYF. The CDR3 DNA follows: TGTGCCAGCAGTTATATGACGGGTCTCAACGAGCAGTACTTC.

The V and J genes are TRBV28 and TRBJ2-7, with 12 bases matching TRBD1. There are 16 residues in the CDR3. Losses at the gene ends were 6 bases for V and 11 bases for J; bases not matched to a gene: 17. Germline lookup yields CDR1 MDHEN and CDR2 SYDVKM. The CDR3: CASSEKRGQGAHRKYF. The CDR3 DNA is TGTGCCAGCAGCGAGAAGAGGGGACAGGGGGCTCATCGGAAGTACTTC.